The 17 T cell receptor beta chains presented below share a single source sample, sequenced in a study of T-cell memory formation after mild COVID-19. TCRdb called the 5' RACE reads again in MiXCR, with one record for every CDR3 protein. This sample has fewer than 700,000 distinct CDR3 sequences, with 20% to 25% found just once. The sequencing input was PBMCs or a T cell subset sorted from them (not recorded which). These receptors originate from an adult woman who had mild COVID-19 (a few samples of this study predate the infection). Cell type and time point are not known.

The chain recombines TRBV12-3 or TRBV12-4 with TRBJ2-5; D remains ambiguous. The length of the CDR3 is 12 residues. The ends were cut back, 3 bases at V and 7 bases at J, with 9 bases in the middle. The CDR3 sequence is CASSLLETTQYF. The CDR3 DNA follows: TGTGCCAGCAGTTTGCTAGAGACGACCCAGTACTTC.

This clonotype has just one count. The chain is built from TRBV24-1 and TRBJ2-1; a possible D gene is TRBD2 (5 bases). Trimming took 4 bases from V and 5 from J, leaving 11 bases between them. The CDR3 is 14 amino acids. Germline V CDR1 and CDR2: KGHDR, SFDVKD. The CDR3 spells CATSDGELDNEQFF. CDR3 bases: TGTGCCACCAGTGACGGGGAGTTGGACAATGAGCAGTTCTTC.

The chain couples TRBV9 to TRBJ2-1; tentatively, D is TRBD1 or TRBD2 (6 bases each). V was cut by 0 bases and J by 10 bases, with 14 bases left in between. Germline V gene lookup returns CDR1 SGDLS and CDR2 YYNGEE. This CDR3 comprises 14 residues. In DNA form, the CDR3 reads TGTGCCAGCAGCGTAGGGGGGGACACCCCCGAGCAGTTCTTC. This translates into CASSVGGDTPEQFF.

The chain joins TRBV5-1 to TRBJ2-5; 9 nucleotides align to TRBD1. Trimming took 3 bases from V and 8 from J; bases not matched to a gene: 23. Germline V CDR1 and CDR2: SGHRS, YFSETQ. The CDR3 has 19 residues. The CDR3 protein is CASSSFLTGTGSPQGTQYF. The CDR3 DNA follows: TGCGCCAGCAGCTCGTTTCTGACCGGGACAGGGTCACCCCAAGGTACCCAGTACTTC.

The chain has TRBV2 and TRBJ2-3; TRBD2 matches at 7 bases. Trimming removed 7 bases from V and 3 bases from J; junction bases left unmatched: 10. This CDR3 is 15 amino acids long. Germline CDR1 and CDR2: SNHLY and FYNNEI. In DNA form, the CDR3 reads TGTGCCAGCATCCCGAGCGGGGAGGCGACAGATACGCAGTATTTT. Protein sequence: CASIPSGEATDTQYF.

This clonotype has more than one count but fewer than ten. The gene calls are TRBV5-5 and TRBJ2-2, with D maybe TRBD2 (6 bases). The germline V and J ends were trimmed by 6 bases and 2 bases, with 14 bases remaining between them. The germline CDR1 and CDR2 sequences are SGHKS and YYEKEE (reference sequence). The length of the CDR3 is 15 residues. This CDR3 reads CASIRRDFNTGELFF. DNA of the CDR3: TGTGCCAGCATCCGGCGGGACTTTAACACCGGGGAGCTGTTTTTT.

This clonotype was seen at least ten times. The chain couples TRBV20-1 to TRBJ2-1, with no clear D. The length of the CDR3 is 12 residues. Trimming took off 4 bases at V and 2 bases at J, with 6 bases between the two ends. CDR1 DFQATT and CDR2 SNEGSKA come from the germline V gene (reference sequence). CDR3 DNA sequence: TGCAGTGCTACAGACACCTACAATGAGCAGTTCTTC. Translating it yields CSATDTYNEQFF.

The V and J genes are TRBV6-1 and TRBJ1-2; maybe TRBD1 (6 bases). The length of the CDR3 is 14 residues. Trimming shortened V by 2 bases and J by 5 bases, and 12 bases separated the two germline ends. Germline V CDR1 and CDR2: MNHNS, SASEGT. CDR3 in amino acids: CASSETRTAYGYTF. The CDR3 DNA sequence: TGTGCCAGCAGTGAAACTCGGACAGCGTATGGCTACACCTTC.

V and J are TRBV11-3 and TRBJ2-3; 9 bases match TRBD2. V shed 5 bases and J 2 bases; nucleotides not matched to a gene: 5. The CDR3 extends over 15 amino acids. CDR1 is SGHNT and CDR2 is YENEEA in the germline V gene. CDR3 in DNA: TGTGCCAGCAGCCTAGCGGGGCTAATCACAGATACGCAGTATTTT. Protein product: CASSLAGLITDTQYF.

A few counts support this clonotype. V is TRBV24-1 and J is TRBJ2-3; TRBD1 matches at 7 bases. CDR1 is KGHDR and CDR2 is SFDVKD in the germline V gene. The V segment lost 0 bases and the J segment 5 bases; nucleotides outside the gene matches: 7. The CDR3 is 16 residues long. The CDR3 loop is CATSDLGEGAIDTQYF. The CDR3 nucleotides read TGTGCCACCAGTGATTTGGGTGAGGGGGCAATAGATACGCAGTATTTT.

This clonotype turned up a few times. The chain joins TRBV11-2 to TRBJ1-1; D gene uncertain. This CDR3 is 14 amino acids long. Germline-derived CDR1 and CDR2 are SGHAT and FQNNGV. The V end lost 1 base, the J end lost 8 bases, and 14 bases lay between the germline ends. The DNA for the CDR3 is TGTGCCAGCAGCTTAGTGACGCCGGTTCTCGAAGCTTTCTTT. Translation: CASSLVTPVLEAFF.

This rearrangement joins TRBV12-5 to TRBJ2-7, with TRBD2 matching 14 bases. V lost 4 bases, J lost 9 bases, and 8 bases stayed unmatched. The CDR3 covers 15 residues. CDR1 is LGHNT and CDR2 is FRNRAP in the germline V gene. The CDR3 nucleotides read TGTGCTAGTGGTTCCGGGACTAGCGGGAGAGAAGGGCAGTACTTC. As protein: CASGSGTSGREGQYF.

In this sample, this clonotype turned up a few times. The chain carries TRBV6-6 and TRBJ1-1; no clear D gene. The germline V gene has CDR1 MNHNY and CDR2 SVGAGI (reference sequence). The CDR3 contains 15 residues. V lost 0 bases to trimming and J lost 1 base, with 9 bases between them. CDR3 in amino acids: CASSYSTARNTEAFF. The CDR3 DNA reads as TGTGCCAGCAGTTACTCGACCGCACGGAACACTGAAGCTTTCTTT.

This clonotype came up many times. The rearrangement links TRBV7-9 to TRBJ2-1, with TRBD2 matching over 10 bases. The CDR3 length is 15 residues. Germline CDR1 SEHNR, CDR2 FQNEAQ (reference sequence). The V and J ends lost 2 bases and 8 bases, in that order; junction bases with no gene match: 6. DNA of the CDR3: TGTGCCAGCAGCTTACTAGCGGGAGAAATCGATGAGCAGTTCTTC. It is translated as CASSLLAGEIDEQFF.

This clonotype was detected only a few times. This sequence joins TRBV4-2 and TRBJ2-5; TRBD1 might be the D (6 bases). V was pared by 0 bases and J by 5 bases, with 16 bases between. This CDR3 is 16 amino acids long. CDR1 LGHNA and CDR2 YNFKEQ come from the germline V gene. CDR3 region: CASSQDPRGSGETQYF. Written as DNA, the CDR3 is TGTGCCAGCAGCCAAGATCCGAGGGGGTCGGGGGAGACCCAGTACTTC.

A few counts support this clonotype. V is TRBV20-1 and J is TRBJ2-3; D might be TRBD2 (5 bases). V was trimmed by 0 bases and J by 3 bases, leaving 7 bases between them. Germline assignment: CDR1 DFQATT and CDR2 SNEGSKA (reference sequence). The CDR3 loop spans 13 amino acids. CDR3 sequence reads: CSARDEGTDTQYF. The CDR3 region has the DNA TGCAGTGCTAGAGATGAGGGTACAGATACGCAGTATTTT.

In its sample, this clonotype was seen a few times. This chain joins TRBV2 and TRBJ1-2; D is unresolved. Germline CDR1 and CDR2: SNHLY and FYNNEI. The germline V and J ends were trimmed by 3 bases and 2 bases, with 16 bases remaining between them. The CDR3 runs to 16 residues. The CDR3 sequence is CASSDAGRSFNYGYTF. CDR3 DNA: TGTGCCAGCAGTGACGCTGGCAGGAGCTTCAACTATGGCTACACCTTC.